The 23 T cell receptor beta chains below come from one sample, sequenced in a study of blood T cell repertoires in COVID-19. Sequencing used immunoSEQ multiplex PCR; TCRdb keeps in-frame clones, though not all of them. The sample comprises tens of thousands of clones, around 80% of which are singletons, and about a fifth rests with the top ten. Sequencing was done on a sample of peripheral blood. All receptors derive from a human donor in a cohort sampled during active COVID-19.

The CDR3 here is CASSIRQGIQETQYF. DNA for the CDR3: TGCGCCAGCAGCATAAGACAGGGGATCCAAGAGACCCAGTACTTC. The gene calls are TRBV5-1 and TRBJ2-5, with 8 bases that match TRBD1. CDR1 and CDR2 (germline): SGHRS, YFSETQ. V was clipped by 4 bases and J by 1 base; unmatched bases: 6. The CDR3 has 15 amino acids.

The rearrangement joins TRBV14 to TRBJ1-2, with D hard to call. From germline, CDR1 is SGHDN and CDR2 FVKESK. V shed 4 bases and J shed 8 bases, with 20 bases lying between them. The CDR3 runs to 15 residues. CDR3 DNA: TGTGCCAGCAGCCCCAAGACCAATCGGCGGGAAGGCTACACCTTC. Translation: CASSPKTNRREGYTF.

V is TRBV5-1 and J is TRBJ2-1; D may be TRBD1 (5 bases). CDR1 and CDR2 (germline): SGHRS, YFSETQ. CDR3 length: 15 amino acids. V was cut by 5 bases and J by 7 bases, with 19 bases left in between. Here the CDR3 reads CASRPSRQKRNEQFF. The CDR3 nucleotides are TGCGCCAGCAGACCCTCGAGACAGAAGCGTAATGAGCAGTTCTTC.

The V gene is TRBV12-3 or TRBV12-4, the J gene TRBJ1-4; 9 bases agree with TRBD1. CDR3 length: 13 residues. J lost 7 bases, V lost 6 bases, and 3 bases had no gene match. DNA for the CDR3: TGTGCCAGCAGCTTACAGGGGGCTGAAAAACTGTTTTTT. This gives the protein CASSLQGAEKLFF.

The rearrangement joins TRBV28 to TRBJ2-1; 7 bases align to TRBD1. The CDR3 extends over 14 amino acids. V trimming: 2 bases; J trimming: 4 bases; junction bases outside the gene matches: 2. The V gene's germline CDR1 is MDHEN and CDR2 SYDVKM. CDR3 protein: CASSLQQGYNEQFF. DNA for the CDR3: TGTGCCAGCAGTTTACAACAGGGGTACAATGAGCAGTTCTTC.

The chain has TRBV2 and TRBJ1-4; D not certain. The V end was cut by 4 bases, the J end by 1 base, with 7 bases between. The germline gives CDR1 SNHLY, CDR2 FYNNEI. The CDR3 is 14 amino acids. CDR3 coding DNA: TGTGCCAGCAGTGGAGGTGGAACTAATGAAAAACTGTTTTTT. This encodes CASSGGGTNEKLFF.

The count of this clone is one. The CDR3 DNA is TGTGCCAGTAGCCCCGGACAGGCCCTCAATCAGCCCCAGCATTTT. This encodes CASSPGQALNQPQHF. The chain uses TRBV19 and TRBJ1-5; 7 positions agree with TRBD1. The V gene's germline CDR1 is LNHDA and CDR2 SQIVND (reference sequence). V shed 6 bases, J shed 3 bases, and the junction held 8 bases outside the gene matches. The CDR3 is 15 residues long.

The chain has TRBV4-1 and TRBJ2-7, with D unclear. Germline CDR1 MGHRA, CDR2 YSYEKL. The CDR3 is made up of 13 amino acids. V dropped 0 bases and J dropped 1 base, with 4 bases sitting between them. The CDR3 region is CASSQDTSYEQYF. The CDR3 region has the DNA TGCGCCAGCAGCCAAGACACATCCTACGAGCAGTACTTC.

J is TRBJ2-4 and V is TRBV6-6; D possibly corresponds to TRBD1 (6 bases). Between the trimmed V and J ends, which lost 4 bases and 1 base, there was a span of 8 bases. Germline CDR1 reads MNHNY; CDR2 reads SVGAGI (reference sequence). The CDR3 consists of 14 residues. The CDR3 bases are TGTGCCAGCAGTTCCACAGGGGCCAAAAACATTCAGTACTTC. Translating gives CASSSTGAKNIQYF.

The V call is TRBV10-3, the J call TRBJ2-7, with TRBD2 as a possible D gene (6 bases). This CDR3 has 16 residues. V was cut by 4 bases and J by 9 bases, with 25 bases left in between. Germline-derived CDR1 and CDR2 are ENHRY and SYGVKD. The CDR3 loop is CAISGRGGTGGMGQYF. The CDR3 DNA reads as TGTGCCATCAGTGGTCGGGGAGGAACGGGCGGAATGGGGCAGTACTTC.

CDR3 sequence (DNA): TGTGCCAGCAGCTTAATGGGGCAGCAAGAGACCCAGTACTTC. This translates into CASSLMGQQETQYF. This chain joins TRBV7-3 and TRBJ2-5; a weak D match, TRBD1 (5 bases). From germline, CDR1 is SGHTA and CDR2 FQGTGA. The CDR3 runs to 14 residues. The V gene lost 1 base and the J gene lost 2 bases, with 8 bases spanning the gap. The whole variable domain, remainder taken from reference TRBV7-3 and TRBJ2-5, is GAGVSQTPSNKVTEKGKYVELRCDPISGHTALYWYRQSLGQGPEFLIYFQGTGAADDSGLPNDRFFAVRPEGSVSTLKIQRTERGDSAVYLCASSLMGQQETQYFGPGTRLLVL.

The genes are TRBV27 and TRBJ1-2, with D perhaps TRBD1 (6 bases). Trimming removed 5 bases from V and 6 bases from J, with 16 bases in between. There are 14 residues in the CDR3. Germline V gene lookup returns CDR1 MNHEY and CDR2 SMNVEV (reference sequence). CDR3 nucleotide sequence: TGTGCCAGCAGTCCTCAGGGGCGAAGTGATGGCTACACCTTC. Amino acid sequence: CASSPQGRSDGYTF.

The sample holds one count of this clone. The CDR3: CASSPLQVRPGQGGNEQFF. In nucleotides, the CDR3 is TGTGCCAGCTCACCCCTTCAAGTTCGGCCGGGACAGGGGGGCAATGAGCAGTTCTTC. The rearrangement joins TRBV18 to TRBJ2-1; TRBD1 matches at 11 bases. This CDR3 is 19 amino acids long. Germline CDR1 reads KGHSH; CDR2 reads LQKENI. After removal of 3 bases from V and 6 bases from J, the junction contained 16 bases not matched to a gene.

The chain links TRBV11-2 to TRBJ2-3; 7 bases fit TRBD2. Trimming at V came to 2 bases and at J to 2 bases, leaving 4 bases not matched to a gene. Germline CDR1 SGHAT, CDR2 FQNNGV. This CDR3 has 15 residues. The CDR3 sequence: CASSLLGGVTDTQYF. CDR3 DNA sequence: TGTGCCAGCAGCTTACTGGGAGGGGTCACAGATACGCAGTATTTT.

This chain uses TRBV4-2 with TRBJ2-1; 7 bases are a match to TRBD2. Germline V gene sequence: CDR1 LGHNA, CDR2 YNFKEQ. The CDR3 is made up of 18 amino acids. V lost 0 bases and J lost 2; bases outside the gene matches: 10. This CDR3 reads CASSQDDPPSGAYNEQFF. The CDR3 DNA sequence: TGTGCCAGCAGCCAAGATGATCCTCCGAGCGGGGCCTACAATGAGCAGTTCTTC.

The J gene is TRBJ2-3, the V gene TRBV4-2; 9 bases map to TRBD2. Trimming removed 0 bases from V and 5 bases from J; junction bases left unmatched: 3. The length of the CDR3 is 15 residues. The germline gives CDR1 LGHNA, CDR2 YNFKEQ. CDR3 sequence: CASSQEGGGVDTQYF. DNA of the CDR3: TGTGCCAGCAGCCAAGAGGGCGGGGGGGTAGATACGCAGTATTTT.

This CDR3 reads CASSLGAAVQETQYF. The CDR3 DNA follows: TGTGCCAGCAGCTTAGGTGCGGCAGTACAAGAGACCCAGTACTTC. The chain has TRBV7-6 and TRBJ2-5; D is unclear. Trimming took off 1 base at V and 2 bases at J, with 11 bases between the two ends. Germline CDR1 SGHVS, CDR2 FNYEAQ. The CDR3 is 15 amino acids.

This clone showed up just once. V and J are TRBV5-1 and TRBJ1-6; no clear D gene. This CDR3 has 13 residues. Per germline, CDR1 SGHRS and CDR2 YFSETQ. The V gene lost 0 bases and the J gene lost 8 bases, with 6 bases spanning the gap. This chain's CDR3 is CASSLDRDSPLHF. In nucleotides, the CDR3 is TGCGCCAGCAGCTTGGATCGGGATTCACCCCTCCACTTT.

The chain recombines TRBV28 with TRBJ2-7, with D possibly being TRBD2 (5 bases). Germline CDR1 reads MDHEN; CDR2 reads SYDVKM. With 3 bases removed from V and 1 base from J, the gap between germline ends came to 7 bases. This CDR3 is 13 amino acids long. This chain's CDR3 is CASSFGGSYEQYF. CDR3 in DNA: TGTGCCAGCAGTTTTGGAGGTTCCTACGAGCAGTACTTC.

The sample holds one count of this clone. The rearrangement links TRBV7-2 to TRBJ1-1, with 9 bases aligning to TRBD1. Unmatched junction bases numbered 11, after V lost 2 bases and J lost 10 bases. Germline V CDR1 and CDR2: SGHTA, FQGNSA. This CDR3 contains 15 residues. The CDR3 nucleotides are TGTGCCAGCAGCTTACGAACAGGGGGCAATCTGAGAGCTTTCTTT. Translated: CASSLRTGGNLRAFF.

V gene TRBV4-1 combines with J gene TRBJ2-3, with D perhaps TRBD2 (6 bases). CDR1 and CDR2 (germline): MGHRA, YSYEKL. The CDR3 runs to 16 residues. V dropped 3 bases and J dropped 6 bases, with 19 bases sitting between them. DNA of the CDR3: TGCGCCAGCAGCCAGCCACCCGGACTACTCAAGGATACGCAGTATTTT. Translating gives CASSQPPGLLKDTQYF.

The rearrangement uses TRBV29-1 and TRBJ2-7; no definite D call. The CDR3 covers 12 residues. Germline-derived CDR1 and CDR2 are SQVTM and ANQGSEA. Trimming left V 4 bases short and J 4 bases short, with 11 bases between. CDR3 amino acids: CSVGLTVYEQYF. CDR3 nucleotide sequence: TGCAGCGTTGGGCTTACAGTATACGAGCAGTACTTC.

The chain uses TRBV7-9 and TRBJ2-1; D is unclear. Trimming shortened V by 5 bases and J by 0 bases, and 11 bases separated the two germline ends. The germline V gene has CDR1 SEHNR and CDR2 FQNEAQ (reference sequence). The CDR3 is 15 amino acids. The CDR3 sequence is CASSNRGISYNEQFF. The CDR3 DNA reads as TGTGCCAGCAGCAATCGAGGCATCTCCTACAATGAGCAGTTCTTC.